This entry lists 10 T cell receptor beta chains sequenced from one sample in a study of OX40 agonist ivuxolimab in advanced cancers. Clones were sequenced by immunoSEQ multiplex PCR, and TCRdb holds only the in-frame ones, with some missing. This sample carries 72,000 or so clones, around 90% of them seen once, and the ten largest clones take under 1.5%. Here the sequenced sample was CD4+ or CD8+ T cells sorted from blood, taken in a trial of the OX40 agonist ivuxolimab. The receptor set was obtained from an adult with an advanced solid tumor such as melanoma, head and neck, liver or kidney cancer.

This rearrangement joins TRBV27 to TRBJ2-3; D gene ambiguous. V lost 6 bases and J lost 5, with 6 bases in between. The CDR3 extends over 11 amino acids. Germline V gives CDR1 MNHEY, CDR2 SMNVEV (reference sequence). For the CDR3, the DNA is TGTGCCAGCAGCCAAAGAGATACGCAGTATTTT. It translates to CASSQRDTQYF.

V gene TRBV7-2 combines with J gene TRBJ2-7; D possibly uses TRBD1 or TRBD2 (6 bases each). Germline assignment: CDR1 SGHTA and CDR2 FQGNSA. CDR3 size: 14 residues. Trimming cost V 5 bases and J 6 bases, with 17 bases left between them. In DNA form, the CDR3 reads TGTGCCAGCAGCCGAGTACCGGGGGCTGTCGAGCAGTACTTC. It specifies CASSRVPGAVEQYF.

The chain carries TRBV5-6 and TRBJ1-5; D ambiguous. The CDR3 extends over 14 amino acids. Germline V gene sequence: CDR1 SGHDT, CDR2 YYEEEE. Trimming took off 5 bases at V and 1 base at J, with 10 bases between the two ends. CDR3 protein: CASRRMGSNQPQHF. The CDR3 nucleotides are TGTGCCAGCAGAAGGATGGGAAGCAATCAGCCCCAGCATTTT.

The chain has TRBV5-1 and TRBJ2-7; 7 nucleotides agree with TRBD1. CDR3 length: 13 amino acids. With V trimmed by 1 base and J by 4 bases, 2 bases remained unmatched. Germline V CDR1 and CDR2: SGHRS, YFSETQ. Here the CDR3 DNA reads TGCGCCAGCAGCTTGACACAGGGGTACGAGCAGTACTTC. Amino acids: CASSLTQGYEQYF.

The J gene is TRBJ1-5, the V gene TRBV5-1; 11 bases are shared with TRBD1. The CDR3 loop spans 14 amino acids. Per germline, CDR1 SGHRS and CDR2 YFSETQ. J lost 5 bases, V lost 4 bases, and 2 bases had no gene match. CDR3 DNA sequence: TGCGCCAGCAGCCGGACAGGGGGCGATCAGCCCCAGCATTTT. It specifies CASSRTGGDQPQHF.

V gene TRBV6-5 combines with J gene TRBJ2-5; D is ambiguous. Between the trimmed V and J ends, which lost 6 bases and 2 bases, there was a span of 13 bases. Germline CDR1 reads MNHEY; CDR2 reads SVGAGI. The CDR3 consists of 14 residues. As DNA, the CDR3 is TGTGCCAGCAGCAGGATTAGCCTACAAGAGACCCAGTACTTC. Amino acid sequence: CASSRISLQETQYF.

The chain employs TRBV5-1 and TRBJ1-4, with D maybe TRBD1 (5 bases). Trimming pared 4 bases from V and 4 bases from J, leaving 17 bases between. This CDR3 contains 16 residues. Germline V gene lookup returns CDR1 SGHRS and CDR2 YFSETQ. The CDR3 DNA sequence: TGCGCCAGCAGCCCGGGGGGAGGCAAAATTAATGAAAAACTGTTTTTT. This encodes CASSPGGGKINEKLFF. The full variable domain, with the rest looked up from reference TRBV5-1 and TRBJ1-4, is KAGVTQTPRYLIKTRGQQVTLSCSPISGHRSVSWYQQTPGQGLQFLFEYFSETQRNKGNFPGRFSGRQFSNSRSEMNVSTLELGDSALYLCASSPGGGKINEKLFFGSGTQLSVL.

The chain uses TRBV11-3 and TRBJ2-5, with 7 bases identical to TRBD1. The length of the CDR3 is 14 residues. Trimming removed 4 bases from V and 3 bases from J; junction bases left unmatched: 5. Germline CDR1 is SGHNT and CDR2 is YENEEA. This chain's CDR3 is CASSSQGEKETQYF. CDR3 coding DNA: TGTGCCAGCAGCTCGCAGGGGGAGAAAGAGACCCAGTACTTC.

CDR3 amino acids: CASRKATNEKLFF. CDR3 nucleotides: TGTGCCAGCAGAAAGGCAACTAATGAAAAACTGTTTTTT. The V gene is TRBV28, the J gene TRBJ1-4; D is ambiguous. CDR3 size: 13 residues. V was trimmed by 6 bases and J by 0 bases, leaving 5 bases between them. CDR1 is MDHEN and CDR2 is SYDVKM in the germline V gene.

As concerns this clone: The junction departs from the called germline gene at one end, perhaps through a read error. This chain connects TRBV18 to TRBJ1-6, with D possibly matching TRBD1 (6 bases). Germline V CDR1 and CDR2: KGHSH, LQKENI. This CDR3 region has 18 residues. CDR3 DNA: TGTGCCAGTTCACCAAGCGCCAGGGGAGTTGGCTATAATTCACCCCTCCACTTT. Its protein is CASSPSARGVGYNSPLHF. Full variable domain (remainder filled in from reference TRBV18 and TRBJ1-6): NAGVMQNPRHLVRRRGQEARLRCSPMKGHSHVYWYRQLPEEGLKFMVYLQKENIIDESGMPKERFSAEFPKEGPSILRIQQVVRGDSAAYFCASSPSARGVGYNSPLHFGNGTRLTVT.